The clone carrying this TCR beta chain appeared a few times. No antigen is known for it. In germline, CDR1 is LNHDA, CDR2 SQIVND (reference sequence). V lost 1 base to trimming and J lost 8 bases, with 14 bases between them. This CDR3 region has 15 residues. The TCR beta CDR3 regions underwent amplification using RNA transcripts as the source. First-round RT-PCR with HTBI primers amplified the TCR CDR3 region. Via MiXCR, TCRdb re-called the multiplex PCR reads, giving one row per CDR3 protein. The sample consists of approximately 690,000 distinct CDR3 sequences, roughly 20% of them appearing once. This sample is part of a study of T cells in Graves' hyperthyroidism and ophthalmopathy. Overall study: At initial diagnosis, before any treatment had begun, peripheral blood was obtained.

Study outcomes and limitations: A 13 V-J model separated ophthalmopathy from stable hyperthyroidism.

Criteria for exclusion of patients were uncontrolled infection, other autoimmune disease, pregnancy or lactation. A roughly 10 ml volume of fresh peripheral blood provided the PBMCs. Sequencing was performed on blood. This clonotype originated in a man between 25 and 39 years old with Graves' ophthalmopathy. The rearrangement links TRBV19 to TRBJ2-2; D perhaps matches TRBD2 (5 bases). DNA of the CDR3: TGTGCCAGTAGTATAGCGACGGAGCGGACGGGGGAGCTGTTTTTT. Protein: CASSIATERTGELFF.